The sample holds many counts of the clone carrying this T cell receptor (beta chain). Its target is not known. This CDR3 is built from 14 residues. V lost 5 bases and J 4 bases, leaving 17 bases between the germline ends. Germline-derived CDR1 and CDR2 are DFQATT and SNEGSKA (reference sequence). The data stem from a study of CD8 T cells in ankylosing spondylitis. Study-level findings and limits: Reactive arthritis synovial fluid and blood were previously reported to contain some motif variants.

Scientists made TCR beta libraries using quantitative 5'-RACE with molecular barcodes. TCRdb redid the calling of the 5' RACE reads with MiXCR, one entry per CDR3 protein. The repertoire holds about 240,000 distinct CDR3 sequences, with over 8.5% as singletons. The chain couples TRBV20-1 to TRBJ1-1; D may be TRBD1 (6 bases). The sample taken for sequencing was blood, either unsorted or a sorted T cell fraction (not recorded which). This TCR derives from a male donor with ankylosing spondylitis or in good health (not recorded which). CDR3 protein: CSAARDRLATEAFF. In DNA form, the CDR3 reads TGCAGTGCTGCGCGAGACAGGCTGGCCACTGAAGCTTTCTTT.